A single sample is the source of the 22 T cell receptor beta chains below, sequenced in a study of cytomegalovirus exposure and HLA in healthy donors. 60 Vbeta and 13 Jbeta primers were used in PCR. Clones were sequenced by immunoSEQ multiplex PCR, and TCRdb holds only the in-frame ones, with some missing. The table records over 150,000 clones, around 70% of them present only once. The sequenced sample was PBMCs. These receptors originate from a man aged 25 to 40 in good health and CMV-seronegative.

J is TRBJ2-3 and V is TRBV5-1, with D perhaps matching TRBD1 (6 bases). Looked up from germline, CDR1 is SGHRS and CDR2 is YFSETQ. The CDR3 totals 15 residues. Trimming took off 2 bases at V and 4 bases at J, with 14 bases between the two ends. CDR3 DNA sequence: TGCGCCAGCAGCTTTCGGATACAGGGTGCAGATACGCAGTATTTT. It translates to CASSFRIQGADTQYF.

A few counts support this clone. The chain recombines TRBV7-8 with TRBJ1-1, with D perhaps TRBD1 (6 bases). This CDR3 has 14 residues. V lost 5 bases and J 2 bases, leaving 12 bases between the germline ends. Germline V gene sequence: CDR1 SGHVS, CDR2 FQNEAQ. CDR3 sequence reads: CASSLDRGNTEAFF. In DNA form, the CDR3 reads TGTGCCAGCAGCCTGGACAGAGGCAACACTGAAGCTTTCTTT.

This chain links TRBV9 with TRBJ2-3; TRBD2 aligns across 9 bases. V trimming: 5 bases; J trimming: 0 bases; junction bases outside the gene matches: 7. Germline V gene data show CDR1 as SGDLS and CDR2 as YYNGEE. The CDR3 is 16 amino acids. This CDR3 reads CASSLLAGASTDTQYF. CDR3 in DNA: TGTGCCAGCAGTTTGTTAGCGGGGGCGAGCACAGATACGCAGTATTTT.

The J gene is TRBJ2-3, the V gene TRBV7-9; D unresolved. V was cut by 1 base and J by 6 bases, with 5 bases left in between. The length of the CDR3 is 12 residues. Germline-derived CDR1 and CDR2 are SEHNR and FQNEAQ (reference sequence). The CDR3 DNA reads as TGTGCCAGCAGCTTAGAGCTTGATACGCAGTATTTT. Translation: CASSLELDTQYF.

The chain joins TRBV15 to TRBJ1-2; tentative D call: TRBD1 (6 bases). Per germline, CDR1 LNHNV and CDR2 YYDKDF (reference sequence). There are 13 residues in the CDR3. Trimming removed 3 bases from V and 2 bases from J, with 7 bases in between. CDR3 coding DNA: TGTGCCACCAGCAGGGACAGAAACTATGGCTACACCTTC. It codes for CATSRDRNYGYTF. Combining the CDR3 with reference TRBV15 and TRBJ1-2 gives the whole variable domain DAMVIQNPRYQVTQFGKPVTLSCSQTLNHNVMYWYQQKSSQAPKLLFHYYDKDFNNEADTPDNFQSRRPNTSFCFLDIRSPGLGDTAMYLCATSRDRNYGYTFGSGTRLTVV.

The chain links TRBV5-6 to TRBJ2-7; D is possibly TRBD2 (6 bases). Germline loops: CDR1 SGHDT, CDR2 YYEEEE. Trimming removed 4 bases from V and 3 bases from J, with 14 bases in between. The CDR3 is 14 residues long. The DNA for the CDR3 is TGTGCCAGCAGCCCGGGACTCCCACTCTACGAGCAGTACTTC. Its translation: CASSPGLPLYEQYF.

This clone was seen more than once but under ten times. The CDR3 bases are TGTGCCAGCAGCAGGACACCTCCCACACTGGGAGCTTTCTTT. Translation gives CASSRTPPTLGAFF. The genes are TRBV7-8 and TRBJ1-1, with TRBD1 as a possible D gene (5 bases). Trimming took off 5 bases at V and 10 bases at J, with 20 bases between the two ends. CDR1 SGHVS and CDR2 FQNEAQ come from the germline V gene. The CDR3 has 14 residues.

The chain has TRBV29-1 and TRBJ2-7; a possible D gene is TRBD1 (5 bases). The V and J ends lost 7 bases and 3 bases respectively, with 13 bases between them. The CDR3 length is 12 residues. The germline gives CDR1 SQVTM, CDR2 ANQGSEA. In nucleotides, the CDR3 is TGCAGCGCAGCGAAAGGGGACTACGAGCAGTACTTC. Protein sequence: CSAAKGDYEQYF.

This clone was observed a handful of times. The chain carries TRBV19 and TRBJ1-5; D is possibly TRBD1 (6 bases). Trimming pared 8 bases from V and 0 bases from J, leaving 14 bases between. The CDR3 spans 15 residues. Germline V gene lookup returns CDR1 LNHDA and CDR2 SQIVND (reference sequence). The CDR3, as DNA: TGTGCCAGTCGTACAACAGGGTATAGCAATCAGCCCCAGCATTTT. Translating it yields CASRTTGYSNQPQHF.

Points on this clone: Different DNA sequences within this sample yield the same CDR3. The V call is TRBV5-6, the J call TRBJ2-5; a weak D match, TRBD1 (6 bases). Germline loops: CDR1 SGHDT, CDR2 YYEEEE. The CDR3 loop spans 14 amino acids. The V end was cut by 2 bases, the J end by 2 bases, with 10 bases between. For the CDR3, the DNA is TGTGCCAGCAGCTTAGTGACAGGACAAGAGACCCAGTACTTC. This sequence encodes CASSLVTGQETQYF.

Note on this clone: A junction boundary mismatches the germline segment, possibly from a read error. The gene calls are TRBV28 and TRBJ1-1, with D perhaps matching TRBD1 (6 bases). This CDR3 has 15 amino acids. Germline CDR1 is MDHEN and CDR2 is SYDVKM. The CDR3 nucleotides read TGTGCCAGCAGTTCCCGGACAGCTATGAACCCTGAAGCTTTCTTT. Translated, it gives CASSSRTAMNPEAFF. Using reference TRBV28 and TRBJ1-1 for the parts outside the CDR3, the full variable domain is DVKVTQSSRYLVKRTGEKVFLECVQDMDHENMFWYRQDPGLGLRLIYFSYDVKMKEKGDIPEGYSVSREKKERFSLILESASTNQTSMYLCASSSRTAMNPEAFFGQGTRLTVV.

With respect to this clone: Other nucleotide sequences from this sample produce the same CDR3. In nucleotides, the CDR3 is TGCGCCAGCAGCTTGGGACAGGGGAACACCGGGGAGCTGTTTTTT. Protein: CASSLGQGNTGELFF. The chain joins TRBV5-1 to TRBJ2-2; 7 bases match TRBD1. In germline, CDR1 is SGHRS, CDR2 YFSETQ. The CDR3 loop spans 15 amino acids. The trim removed 0 bases at V and 1 base at J, leaving 0 bases unmatched.

This clone was seen just once. V is TRBV29-1 and J is TRBJ1-6; D gene unclear. The V end was cut by 2 bases, the J end by 6 bases, with 11 bases between. The germline gives CDR1 SQVTM, CDR2 ANQGSEA. The CDR3 is made up of 14 amino acids. CDR3 protein: CSVEPRPFNSPLHF. The CDR3 DNA reads as TGCAGCGTTGAACCGAGGCCATTTAATTCACCCCTCCACTTT.

This clone was counted a few times. The rearrangement joins TRBV29-1 to TRBJ1-2, with 7 bases lining up with TRBD1. Germline lookup yields CDR1 SQVTM and CDR2 ANQGSEA. With V trimmed by 1 base and J by 0 bases, 2 bases remained unmatched. The CDR3 sequence is 14 residues long. In DNA, the CDR3 is TGCAGCGTTGAAGCACAGGGGCCTAACTATGGCTACACCTTC. As protein: CSVEAQGPNYGYTF. Variable domain in full (rest from reference TRBV29-1 and TRBJ1-2): SAVISQKPSRDICQRGTSLTIQCQVDSQVTMMFWYRQQPGQSLTLIATANQGSEATYESGFVIDKFPISRPNLTFSTLTVSNMSPEDSSIYLCSVEAQGPNYGYTFGSGTRLTVV.

This clone was seen a single time. V gene TRBV4-2 combines with J gene TRBJ1-3; possible D gene TRBD1, 6 bases. CDR3 length: 16 amino acids. Germline assignment: CDR1 LGHNA and CDR2 YNFKEQ. Trimming removed 1 base from V and 2 bases from J, with 12 bases in between. Written as DNA, the CDR3 is TGTGCCAGCAGCCAAGGCTCCGCAGGGGCTGGAAACACCATATATTTT. Its translation: CASSQGSAGAGNTIYF.

V gene TRBV5-1 combines with J gene TRBJ2-7; D may be TRBD1 (5 bases). V lost 4 bases to trimming and J lost 2 bases, with 13 bases between them. This CDR3 is 14 amino acids long. Per the germline V gene, CDR1 is SGHRS and CDR2 is YFSETQ. This CDR3 reads CASSPSTVPYEQYF. CDR3 nucleotides: TGCGCCAGCAGCCCTTCGACAGTTCCCTACGAGCAGTACTTC.

This clone was found once. The CDR3 DNA reads as TGTGCCAGCAGCGTAGATCCCCGGAACACCGGGGAGCTGTTTTTT. This sequence encodes CASSVDPRNTGELFF. The chain recombines TRBV9 with TRBJ2-2, with unresolved D. CDR3 length: 15 residues. Germline values: CDR1 SGDLS, CDR2 YYNGEE. Trimming stripped 0 bases from V and 1 base from J, with 7 bases between.

The V gene is TRBV5-6, the J gene TRBJ1-2, with D perhaps TRBD1 (6 bases). Germline CDR1 and CDR2: SGHDT and YYEEEE. CDR3 length: 16 amino acids. V gave up 4 bases and J gave up 0 bases, with 16 bases separating them. The CDR3 is CASSDETGRPNYGYTF. The CDR3 DNA reads as TGTGCCAGCAGCGACGAGACAGGCAGACCTAACTATGGCTACACCTTC.

This clone was seen a single time. The chain has TRBV7-2 and TRBJ2-2, with D possibly being TRBD2 (5 bases). V lost 5 bases to trimming and J lost 7 bases, with 8 bases between them. CDR1 and CDR2 from the germline V gene are SGHTA and FQGNSA. This CDR3 has 12 residues. CDR3 DNA sequence: TGTGCCAGCAGCCAGGAGGTCGGGGAGCTGTTTTTT. It yields the protein CASSQEVGELFF.

The chain employs TRBV7-9 and TRBJ1-3, with TRBD1 identical over 7 bases. CDR1 and CDR2 from the germline V gene are SEHNR and FQNEAQ (reference sequence). The trim removed 3 bases at V and 7 bases at J, leaving 6 bases unmatched. This CDR3 spans 14 amino acids. The CDR3 loop is CASSLGQKQNTIYF. CDR3 DNA sequence: TGTGCCAGCAGCTTGGGACAGAAACAGAACACCATATATTTT.

V and J are TRBV10-2 and TRBJ2-5; 10 nucleotides align to TRBD1. The V segment lost 4 bases and the J segment 2 bases; nucleotides outside the gene matches: 13. Germline lookup yields CDR1 WSHSY and CDR2 SAAADI. This CDR3 has 18 amino acids. The CDR3: CASSGQSSTGGSQETQYF. CDR3 sequence (DNA): TGCGCCAGCAGTGGACAGTCCTCGACAGGGGGCTCTCAAGAGACCCAGTACTTC.

The genes are TRBV7-9 and TRBJ2-3; 12 nucleotides align to TRBD1. CDR1 and CDR2 from the germline V gene are SEHNR and FQNEAQ (reference sequence). This CDR3 contains 14 residues. J lost 6 bases, V lost 3 bases, and 1 base had no gene match. CDR3 loop: CASSFGTGGDTQYF. CDR3 sequence (DNA): TGTGCCAGCAGCTTCGGGACAGGGGGCGATACGCAGTATTTT.